This T cell receptor (beta chain) was sequenced during a study of T cells in pancreatic ductal adenocarcinoma. General study findings and limits: Blood clonality (roughly 0.073) did not differ significantly from tumor (about 0.112).

Looked up from germline, CDR1 is KGHSH and CDR2 is LQKENI. This CDR3 comprises 17 residues. Trimming took 3 bases from V and 0 from J; bases not matched to a gene: 9. Selected pancreatic ductal adenocarcinoma patients had undergone surgery without neoadjuvant therapy. Here immunoSEQ multiplex PCR was the method, and the copy in TCRdb shows in-frame clones only, minus some. The sample shows approximately 18,000 clones, around nine tenths of them seen only once. A remark on this clone: The antigen is unknown.

Input material: PBMCs. The sequence came from a human donor with pancreatic ductal adenocarcinoma. J is TRBJ2-7 and V is TRBV18, with TRBD1 matching over 9 bases. In nucleotides, the CDR3 is TGTGCCAGCTCACCGACAGGACAGGGGTTAGGCTCCTACGAGCAGTACTTC. Translated: CASSPTGQGLGSYEQYF.